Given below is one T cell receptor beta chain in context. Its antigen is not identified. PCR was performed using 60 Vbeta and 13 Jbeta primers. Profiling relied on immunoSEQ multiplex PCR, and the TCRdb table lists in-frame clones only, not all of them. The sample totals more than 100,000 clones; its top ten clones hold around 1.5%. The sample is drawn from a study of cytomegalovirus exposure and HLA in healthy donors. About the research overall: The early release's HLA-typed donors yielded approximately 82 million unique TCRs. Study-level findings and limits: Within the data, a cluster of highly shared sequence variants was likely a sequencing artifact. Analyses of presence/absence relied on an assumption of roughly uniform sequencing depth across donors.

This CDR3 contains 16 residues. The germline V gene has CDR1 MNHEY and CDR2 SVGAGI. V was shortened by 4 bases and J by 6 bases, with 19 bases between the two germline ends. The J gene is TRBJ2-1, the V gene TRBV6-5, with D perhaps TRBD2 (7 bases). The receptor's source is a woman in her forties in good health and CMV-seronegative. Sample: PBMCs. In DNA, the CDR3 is TGTGCCAGCAGTTTGTGGGCCGGGGGGACAACCAATGAGCAGTTCTTC. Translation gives CASSLWAGGTTNEQFF.